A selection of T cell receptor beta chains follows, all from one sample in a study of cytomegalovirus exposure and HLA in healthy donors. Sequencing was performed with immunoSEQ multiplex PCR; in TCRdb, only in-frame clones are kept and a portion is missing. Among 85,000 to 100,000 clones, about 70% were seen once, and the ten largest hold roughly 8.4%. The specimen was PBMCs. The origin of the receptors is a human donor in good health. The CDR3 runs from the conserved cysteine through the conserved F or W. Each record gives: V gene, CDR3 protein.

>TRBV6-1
CASSGLQNTGELFF
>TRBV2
CASSVRGRGYTDTQYF
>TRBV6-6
CASRTGQETQYF
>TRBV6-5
CASSSRQLGNQPQHF
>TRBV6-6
CASRAGQGAFGYTF
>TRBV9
CASSVSGAGSTDTQYF
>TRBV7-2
CASSPDALAQFYEQYF
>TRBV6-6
CASVTAQGQTNTEAFF
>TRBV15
CATSTSGTGGNEQFF
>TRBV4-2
CASSQLTGQGSRGYTF
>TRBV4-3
CASSQGQGTNTEAFF
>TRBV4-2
CASSQPGLAETQYF
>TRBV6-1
CASSVGSGREQYF
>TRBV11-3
CASSSNSGIETQYF
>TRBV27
CASSLSTGGAGEQYF
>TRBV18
CASSPRDGGVPFF
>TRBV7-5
CVRSSVGVSDRASYEQYF
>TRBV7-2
CASSRDRGYWDEQYF
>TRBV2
CASSEALGTGRGYTF
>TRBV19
CASSIGQVMEQYF
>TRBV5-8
CAVRTGRGSYNSPLHF
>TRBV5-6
CASRINNEQFF
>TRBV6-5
CASQGQGGYTF
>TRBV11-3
CASSLTSGQETQYF
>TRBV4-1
CASSQTSGRSETQYF
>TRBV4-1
CASSQGGGTGPRWGYTF
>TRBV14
CASSPQGWRETQYF
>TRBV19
CASRRRQGGAEAFF
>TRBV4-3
CASSGSTGWGGELFF
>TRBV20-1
CSALLETQYF
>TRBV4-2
CASSQVTSGGATDTQYF
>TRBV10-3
CAISVQDTGELFF
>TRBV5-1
CASGGQSGDTIYF
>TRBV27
CASSRLEHNEQFF
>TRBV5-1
CASRFPGTYEQYF
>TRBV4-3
CASSPLGGTGETQYF
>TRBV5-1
CASSLGEYEQYF
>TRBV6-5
CASSTITSSYEQYF
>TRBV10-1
CASSESAGLRETQYF
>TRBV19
CASSTGLNQPQHF
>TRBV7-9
CASSAEHYEQYF
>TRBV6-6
CASSSASFSGANVLTF
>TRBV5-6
CASSLTDQETQYF
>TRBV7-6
CASRQGSTQETQYF
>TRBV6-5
CASSTGLAGSEQFF
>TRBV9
CASSRAGGTDTQYF
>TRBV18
CASSPRQANTEAFF
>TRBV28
CASSDRGLGKLFF
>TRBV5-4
CASSLAVDRDQETQYF
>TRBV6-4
CASRTGGINTEAFF
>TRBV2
CASRTSGGAVQYF
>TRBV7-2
CASSISGNLNTGELFF
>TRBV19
CASSISLDSTYEQYF
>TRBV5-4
CASSPDRYGSRATGELFF
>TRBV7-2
CASSRDRVGTDTQYF
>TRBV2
CASSQYPRGVTGELFF
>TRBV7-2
CASSTRTGTLEQYF
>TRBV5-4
CASSSKHETQYF